The clone carrying this T cell receptor (beta chain) was recorded many times. The antigen is undetermined. This specimen belongs to a study of neurological immune-mediated disorders. General study results and limits: HTLV-1-associated myelopathy had the most TCR clonal expansion, while multiple sclerosis had the least, a level that fell below healthy controls.

There are 13 residues in the CDR3. In germline, CDR1 is ENHRY, CDR2 SYGVKD. V was trimmed by 5 bases and J by 5 bases, leaving 12 bases between them. 5'RACE with 10-nucleotide random UMIs generated the cDNA. Whenever a sequencing run was performed, it yielded over 190 million TCR-beta sequences from 15-18 subjects. TCRdb re-called the 5' RACE reads with MiXCR, one entry per CDR3 protein. The repertoire consists of roughly 80,000 distinct CDR3 sequences, with roughly 9.5% occurring once and the leading ten covering around 1.7%. The sequence was obtained from a man between 45 and 60 years old in good health. Sequencing was carried out using PBMCs. The gene calls are TRBV10-3 and TRBJ2-5; D gene ambiguous. In nucleotides, the CDR3 is TGTGCCATCAGTTCTTTGGATATGGAGACCCAGTACTTC. It is translated as CAISSLDMETQYF.